The 19 T cell receptor beta chains presented below share a single source sample, sequenced in a study of cytomegalovirus exposure and HLA in healthy donors. PCR used 60 Vbeta primers and 13 Jbeta primers. Generated by immunoSEQ multiplex PCR, the TCRdb table keeps only in-frame clones and is missing some. The table includes around 150,000 clones, around 83% detected once. The material sequenced was PBMCs. The receptor set was obtained from a man aged 50 to 60 in good health and CMV-seropositive.

The V and J genes are TRBV14 and TRBJ2-5; D call uncertain. Per germline, CDR1 SGHDN and CDR2 FVKESK. The ends were cut back, 4 bases at V and 5 bases at J, with 11 bases in the middle. The CDR3 sequence is 13 residues long. The CDR3 spells CASSRSLVETQYF. The DNA for the CDR3 is TGTGCCAGCAGCCGGTCTCTAGTGGAGACCCAGTACTTC.

V gene TRBV7-2 combines with J gene TRBJ2-5; 12 bases are a match to TRBD2. CDR3 length: 17 residues. The V and J ends lost 4 bases and 2 bases, in that order; junction bases with no gene match: 8. Per the germline V gene, CDR1 is SGHTA and CDR2 is FQGNSA. CDR3 bases: TGTGCCAGCAGCTACCCCCTAGCGGGGGGGGGTCAAGAGACCCAGTACTTC. Protein: CASSYPLAGGGQETQYF.

Written as DNA, the CDR3 is TGTGCCAGCAGTAAAGGACAGGCGAACACCGGGGAGCTGTTTTTT. Residues: CASSKGQANTGELFF. The chain recombines TRBV11-2 with TRBJ2-2; 7 bases agree with TRBD1. The CDR3 consists of 15 residues. The ends lost 6 bases at V and 0 bases at J; junction bases unmatched: 4. Germline V gives CDR1 SGHAT, CDR2 FQNNGV. The complete variable domain, with remaining parts taken from reference TRBV11-2 and TRBJ2-2, reads EAGVAQSPRYKIIEKRQSVAFWCNPISGHATLYWYQQILGQGPKLLIQFQNNGVVDDSQLPKDRFSAERLKGVDSTLKIQPAKLEDSAVYLCASSKGQANTGELFFGEGSRLTVL.

The genes are TRBV6-4 and TRBJ1-6; no clear D. Germline V gene sequence: CDR1 MRHNA, CDR2 SNTAGT. The germline V and J ends were trimmed by 6 bases and 0 bases, with 12 bases remaining between them. The CDR3 has 16 residues. The CDR3 protein is CASRTGESSYNSPLHF. The CDR3 DNA follows: TGTGCCAGCAGAACCGGGGAAAGCTCCTATAATTCACCCCTCCACTTT.

This chain links TRBV19 with TRBJ2-7; 9 bases agree with TRBD1. CDR3 length: 14 residues. The ends lost 7 bases at V and 3 bases at J; junction bases unmatched: 7. Per germline, CDR1 LNHDA and CDR2 SQIVND (reference sequence). Written as DNA, the CDR3 is TGTGCCAGTAAGCCGGGACAGGGACTCTACGAGCAGTACTTC. Its protein product is CASKPGQGLYEQYF.

A note on this clone: Other nucleotide sequences from this sample produce the same CDR3. The genes are TRBV27 and TRBJ1-2; a weak D match, TRBD1 (5 bases). V was shortened by 3 bases and J by 2 bases, with 7 bases between the two germline ends. Germline-derived CDR1 and CDR2 are MNHEY and SMNVEV (reference sequence). The CDR3 has 13 amino acids. The CDR3 DNA reads as TGTGCCAGCAGTTTTCAGGGAAACTATGGCTACACCTTC. Protein product: CASSFQGNYGYTF.

The chain joins TRBV9 to TRBJ2-1; D call uncertain. This CDR3 contains 19 residues. The V end was cut by 0 bases, the J end by 6 bases, with 25 bases between. Germline-derived CDR1 and CDR2 are SGDLS and YYNGEE. The CDR3 protein is CASSVGGRSPSSLSNEQFF. Here the CDR3 DNA reads TGTGCCAGCAGCGTAGGAGGTCGGTCCCCGAGCAGTTTGAGCAATGAGCAGTTCTTC.

The chain is built from TRBV27 and TRBJ1-6; no clear D gene. CDR3 length: 15 amino acids. Germline loops: CDR1 MNHEY, CDR2 SMNVEV (reference sequence). Trimming left V 5 bases short and J 1 base short, with 9 bases between. The CDR3 protein is CASSKEGSYNSPLHF. CDR3 DNA sequence: TGTGCCAGCAGTAAGGAGGGATCCTATAATTCACCCCTCCACTTT.

The V and J genes are TRBV29-1 and TRBJ2-1, with TRBD1 as a possible D gene (5 bases). The CDR3 sequence is 17 residues long. Trimming took 3 bases from V and 4 from J, leaving 22 bases between them. Per the germline V gene, CDR1 is SQVTM and CDR2 is ANQGSEA. The CDR3 sequence is CSVDLLSGWLGYNEQFF. CDR3 DNA: TGCAGCGTTGACTTGCTATCAGGGTGGCTTGGGTACAATGAGCAGTTCTTC.

The chain carries TRBV7-9 and TRBJ2-2, with 7 bases fitting TRBD1. CDR1 is SEHNR and CDR2 is FQNEAQ in the germline V gene (reference sequence). The CDR3 sequence is 14 residues long. With V trimmed by 8 bases and J by 5 bases, 8 bases remained unmatched. The chain's CDR3 is CASQGVIQTGELFF. In DNA, the CDR3 is TGTGCCAGCCAGGGGGTGATACAGACCGGGGAGCTGTTTTTT.

J is TRBJ1-6 and V is TRBV15; D unresolved. V was shortened by 0 bases and J by 6 bases, with 9 bases between the two germline ends. Germline V gene data show CDR1 as LNHNV and CDR2 as YYDKDF (reference sequence). CDR3 length equals 15 residues. The CDR3 coding sequence is TGTGCCACCAGCAGAGATCCCCAGATTAATTCACCCCTCCACTTT. Translation: CATSRDPQINSPLHF. Complete variable domain (other parts from reference TRBV15 and TRBJ1-6): DAMVIQNPRYQVTQFGKPVTLSCSQTLNHNVMYWYQQKSSQAPKLLFHYYDKDFNNEADTPDNFQSRRPNTSFCFLDIRSPGLGDTAMYLCATSRDPQINSPLHFGNGTRLTVT.

The chain uses TRBV7-9 and TRBJ2-2; 9 positions match TRBD2. Germline V gene data show CDR1 as SEHNR and CDR2 as FQNEAQ (reference sequence). V gave up 4 bases and J gave up 1 base; unmatched junction bases: 13. The CDR3 extends over 19 amino acids. CDR3 nucleotides: TGTGCCAGCAGCTCCAGTCTAGTTACGACTAGCGGGAACACCGGGGAGCTGTTTTTT. It translates to CASSSSLVTTSGNTGELFF.

The rearrangement uses TRBV5-1 and TRBJ2-5, with D maybe TRBD2 (5 bases). V was cut by 0 bases and J by 5 bases, with 14 bases left in between. In germline, CDR1 is SGHRS, CDR2 YFSETQ. This CDR3 spans 15 amino acids. The CDR3 reads CASSLDARDGETQYF. Written as DNA, the CDR3 is TGCGCCAGCAGCTTGGATGCGAGGGATGGGGAGACCCAGTACTTC.

Points on this clone: Other DNA sequences of this sample code for an identical CDR3. This rearrangement joins TRBV6-5 to TRBJ1-5; 9 nucleotides align to TRBD1. The CDR3 totals 14 residues. Per germline, CDR1 MNHEY and CDR2 SVGAGI. The V gene end was trimmed by 5 bases and the J gene end by 2 bases; junction bases not matched to a gene: 1. Here the CDR3 reads CASSRTGGNQPQHF. CDR3 nucleotide sequence: TGTGCCAGCAGTCGGACAGGGGGCAATCAGCCCCAGCATTTT.

This sequence joins TRBV10-3 and TRBJ2-3, with 9 bases matching TRBD2. The V segment lost 2 bases and the J segment 5 bases; nucleotides outside the gene matches: 8. Germline V lookup: CDR1 ENHRY, CDR2 SYGVKD. This CDR3 region has 16 residues. CDR3 amino acids: CAISEGTSQVGDTQYF. For the CDR3, the DNA is TGTGCCATCAGTGAGGGGACTAGCCAGGTGGGAGATACGCAGTATTTT.

The CDR3 protein is CASGPPGSYNEQFF. The DNA for the CDR3 is TGTGCTAGTGGTCCCCCCGGTTCCTACAATGAGCAGTTCTTC. The rearrangement joins TRBV12-5 to TRBJ2-1, with D unclear. V was trimmed by 5 bases and J by 1 base, leaving 9 bases between them. This CDR3 has 14 residues. Germline CDR1 is LGHNT and CDR2 is FRNRAP.

The chain combines TRBV4-1 with TRBJ1-2; D remains ambiguous. The CDR3 contains 16 residues. CDR1 is MGHRA and CDR2 is YSYEKL in the germline V gene. The germline V and J ends were trimmed by 2 bases and 0 bases, with 13 bases remaining between them. The CDR3 loop reads CASSQPAGSANYGYTF. CDR3 nucleotides: TGCGCCAGCAGCCAACCTGCCGGGAGTGCTAACTATGGCTACACCTTC.

The chain employs TRBV11-2 and TRBJ2-3; D remains unclear. The CDR3 is made up of 11 amino acids. Germline lookup yields CDR1 SGHAT and CDR2 FQNNGV. V was shortened by 5 bases and J by 2 bases, with 2 bases between the two germline ends. In nucleotides, the CDR3 is TGTGCCAGCAGCCTCACAGATACGCAGTATTTT. The encoded protein is CASSLTDTQYF.

This chain joins TRBV28 and TRBJ2-3; 14 bases fit TRBD2. The ends lost 4 bases at V and 1 base at J; junction bases unmatched: 1. The CDR3 loop spans 16 amino acids. CDR1 is MDHEN and CDR2 is SYDVKM in the germline V gene. DNA for the CDR3: TGTGCCAGCAGTTCGGGACTAGCGGGGGGCACAGATACGCAGTATTTT. It specifies CASSSGLAGGTDTQYF.